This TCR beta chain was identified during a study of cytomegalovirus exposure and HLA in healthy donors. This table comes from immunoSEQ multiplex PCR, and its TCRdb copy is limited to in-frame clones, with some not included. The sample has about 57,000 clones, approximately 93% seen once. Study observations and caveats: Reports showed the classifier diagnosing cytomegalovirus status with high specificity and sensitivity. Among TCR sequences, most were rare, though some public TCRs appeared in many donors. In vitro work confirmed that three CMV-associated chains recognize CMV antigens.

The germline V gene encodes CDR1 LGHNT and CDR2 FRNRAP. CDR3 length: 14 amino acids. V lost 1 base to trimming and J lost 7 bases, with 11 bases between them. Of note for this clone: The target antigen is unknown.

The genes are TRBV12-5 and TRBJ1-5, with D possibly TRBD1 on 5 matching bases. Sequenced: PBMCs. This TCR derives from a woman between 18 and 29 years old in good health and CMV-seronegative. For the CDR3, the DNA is TGTGCTAGTGGTTTGGCCCGGGGGTCCCAGCCCCAGCATTTT. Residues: CASGLARGSQPQHF.